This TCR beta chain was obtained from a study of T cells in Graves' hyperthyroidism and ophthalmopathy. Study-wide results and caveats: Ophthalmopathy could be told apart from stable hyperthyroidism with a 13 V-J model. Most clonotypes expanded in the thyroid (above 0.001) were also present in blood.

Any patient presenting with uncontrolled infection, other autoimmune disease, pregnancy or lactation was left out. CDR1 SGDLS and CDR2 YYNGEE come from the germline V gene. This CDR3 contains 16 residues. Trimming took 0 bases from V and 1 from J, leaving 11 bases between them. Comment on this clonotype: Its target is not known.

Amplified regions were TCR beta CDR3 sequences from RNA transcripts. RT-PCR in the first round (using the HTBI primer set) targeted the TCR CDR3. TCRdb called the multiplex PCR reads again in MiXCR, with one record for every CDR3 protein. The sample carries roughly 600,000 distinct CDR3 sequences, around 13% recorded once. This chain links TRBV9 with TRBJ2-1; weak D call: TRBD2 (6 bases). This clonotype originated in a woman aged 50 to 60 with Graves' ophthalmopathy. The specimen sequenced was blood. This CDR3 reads CASSVGDSFSYNEQFF. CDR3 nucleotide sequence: TGTGCCAGCAGCGTAGGGGACTCTTTTTCCTACAATGAGCAGTTCTTC. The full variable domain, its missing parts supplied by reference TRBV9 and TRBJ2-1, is DSGVTQTPKHLITATGQRVTLRCSPRSGDLSVYWYQQSLDQGLQFLIQYYNGEERAKGNILERFSAQQFPDLHSELNLSSLELGDSALYFCASSVGDSFSYNEQFFGPGTRLTVL.